This entry features one T cell receptor beta chain sequence. This entry comes from a study of patients and donors after allogeneic stem cell transplantation. This CDR3 has 14 residues. V lost 6 bases, J lost 5 bases, and 11 bases lay in between. CDR1 MDHEN and CDR2 SYDVKM come from the germline V gene. From the RT-PCR reads, TCRdb called clonotypes with MiXCR, one entry per CDR3 protein. The table shows about 960,000 distinct CDR3 sequences, with roughly 17% occurring only once. The specimen was blood, either unsorted or a sorted T cell fraction (not recorded which). The chain couples TRBV28 to TRBJ1-6; D is unresolved. The receptor comes from a human donor who was either an allogeneic HSCT recipient or a stem cell or donor lymphocyte infusion donor (not recorded which). It is not recorded whose cells these are; they may come from a transplant donor. The CDR3 protein is CASRPAPDNSPLHF. The CDR3 DNA follows: TGTGCCAGCAGACCAGCGCCGGATAATTCACCCCTCCACTTT.